This T cell receptor (beta chain) stems from a study of blood T cells in healthy people across ages. Primed by a sample-barcoded 5' primer and a J-beta primer mix, a second PCR proceeded for roughly 7 to 11 cycles. TCRdb used MiXCR to reprocess the 5' RACE reads, holding one entry per CDR3 protein. The table includes hundreds of thousands of distinct CDR3 sequences, under 25% detected once. The CDR3 sequence is 11 residues long. V lost 3 bases, J lost 10 bases, and 4 bases lay in between. This clonotype was counted a single time. What it binds is unknown. Notes on the study in general: The study found more naive CD4+ cells and higher diversity in long-lived than aged donors.

V gene TRBV12-3 or TRBV12-4 combines with J gene TRBJ1-6; D unclear. The origin of this receptor is a man between 65 and 79 years old in good health. Material for sequencing was blood. The CDR3 bases are TGTGCCAGCAGTTTTGCCTCACCCCTCCACTTT. It specifies CASSFASPLHF.